This T cell receptor (beta chain) appears in the sequencing data of a study of blood T cell repertoires in COVID-19 (dated by TCRdb to about 2020). Notes on the research overall: Samples covering the acute and convalescent phases of COVID-19 were provided by collaborators in the United States, Italy and Spain. The material from the prospective study consisted of cDNA or gDNA derived from T cells, B-cell-depleted T cells, or PBMCs. Deeply sampled blood TCRbeta repertoires from subjects exposed to, actively infected with, or recovered from COVID-19 were included in the dataset. Sample metadata almost always included a de-identified subject ID, COVID-19 status, age in years and sex. The samples were drawn from two sources: the first 160 participants of the ongoing ImmuneRACE study, and 1,254 subjects contributed by 6 global collaborators. The repertoires were made available in a free public database intended to serve as a resource for research on the immune response to SARS-CoV-2. Where available, HLA class I and class II types were obtained from metadata supplied by the sample provider rather than from assay-based typing.

TCRbeta CDR3 regions were amplified from genomic DNA by means of the immunoSEQ Assay, a bias-controlled multiplex PCR. The study's own analysis went as follows. The number of nucleated cells in each sample was estimated from the amplification of reference gene primers within the assay. To quantify the absolute abundance of each unique TCRbeta CDR3 rearrangement, sequence reads were collapsed and filtered. Productive Simpson clonality was computed per sample as the square root of Simpson's diversity index over productive rearrangements. Here the immuneACCESS table is served through TCRdb, limited to in-frame sequences with V and J called. Missing clones are a known gap in these copies; in checked studies unresolved V genes cover under half, and the rest lacks a known reason. V, J and clone size are those of that table, while D and trimming were read from the DNA. The sample table shows 300,000 to 350,000 clones, and roughly nine tenths are seen once. Approximately 2% of the sample goes to the ten largest clones.

The germline V gene encodes CDR1 SGHDT and CDR2 YYEEEE. The CDR3 sequence holds 13 residues, the cysteine and phenylalanine included. The only DNA kept is the CDR3, 39 bases in frame from the first base. The junction shows trimming of 3 bases on V and 8 bases on J, plus 12 bases between the germline ends. Results and caveats for the whole study, not just this receptor: Clinical and demographic metadata were provided uncurated, with the amount varying by source and participant.

As regards this clone: Its antigen is still unknown. Qualities for individual bases were not recorded, and no much larger clone is one base off.

The collaborating institutions used their own protocols to collect whole blood in K2EDTA tubes. Collaborator samples were shipped for TCRbeta analysis as frozen whole blood, isolated PBMCs, or DNA extracted from either sample type. This clonotype originated in a man between 18 and 29 years old with active or convalescent COVID-19. The sequence links TRBV5-6 to TRBJ2-1; no D gene can be assigned with confidence. The sequencing input was peripheral blood. This receptor carries the CDR3 CASSYMLRHEQFF. The DNA sequence is TGTGCCAGCAGCTACATGCTGAGGCATGAGCAGTTCTTC.